The 10 T cell receptor beta chains below were found in one sample sequenced in a study of human T cells and chemical hapten exposure (dated by TCRdb to 2020 to 2023). Library preparation employed RACE. TCRdb names NextSeq 500 as the instrument used. TCRdb reworked the public reads: Q25 trimming with fastp, MiXCR clone assembly, productive beta chains retained. Every distinct CDR3 protein forms one entry, paired with its most common genes and DNA. For this sample the table gives approximately 80,000 distinct CDR3 sequences, of which 10% to 13% were detected only once. The ten top clones hold around 3.6% of the sample. Read against the paper, the sample's time point label means: patch test 3, about 24 weeks after DPC sensitization. What this sample's treatment or condition label stands for: therapeutic diphenylcyclopropenone sensitization with weekly scalp DPC. Sample: whole blood, taken in connection with sensitization to the hapten diphenylcyclopropenone (DPC). These receptors were obtained from a woman aged 45-65 years with alopecia areata. Some clones in this sample may be carry-over from other donors' samples.

The sample holds a few counts of this clonotype. The V gene is TRBV6-2 or TRBV6-3, the J gene TRBJ2-7; tentative D call: TRBD1 (6 bases). Looked up from germline, CDR1 is MNHEY and CDR2 is SVGEGT. CDR3 length: 13 amino acids. V lost 6 bases and J lost 2, with 11 bases in between. CDR3 sequence: CASRTTGTYEQYF. The CDR3, as DNA: TGTGCCAGCAGGACCACAGGGACCTACGAGCAGTACTTC.

The V call is TRBV19, the J call TRBJ2-2, with 7 bases identical to TRBD1. Germline assignment: CDR1 LNHDA and CDR2 SQIVND (reference sequence). V lost 7 bases to trimming and J lost 5 bases; unmatched junction nucleotides: 7. CDR3 length: 14 amino acids. The CDR3 nucleotides read TGTGCCAGTAAGTCGGACAGGAAGACCGGGGAGCTGTTTTTT. Translated, it gives CASKSDRKTGELFF.

The rearrangement uses TRBV2 and TRBJ2-2; TRBD2 agrees at 14 bases. The CDR3 contains 16 residues. After removal of 6 bases from V and 5 bases from J, the junction contained 5 bases not matched to a gene. Germline values: CDR1 SNHLY, CDR2 FYNNEI. The CDR3 spells CASRAGLAGVTGELFF. Here the CDR3 DNA reads TGTGCCAGCAGGGCGGGACTAGCGGGAGTAACCGGGGAGCTGTTTTTT.

In its sample, this clonotype was seen many times. V and J are TRBV12-3 or TRBV12-4 and TRBJ2-3; no clear D. V was trimmed by 5 bases and J by 4 bases, leaving 19 bases between them. CDR3 length: 16 residues. The CDR3 here is CASSTPLTMRSDTQYF. The CDR3 DNA sequence: TGTGCCAGCAGTACGCCGTTGACAATGCGGTCAGATACGCAGTATTTT.

This clonotype was observed at least ten times. CDR3 region: CASSPGGGADVYEQYF. The CDR3 region has the DNA TGTGCCAGCAGTCCTGGCGGGGGGGCTGACGTTTACGAGCAGTACTTC. The gene calls are TRBV28 and TRBJ2-7; 9 bases match TRBD2. This CDR3 is 16 amino acids long. The trim removed 5 bases at V and 4 bases at J, leaving 12 bases unmatched. Germline V gene sequence: CDR1 MDHEN, CDR2 SYDVKM. The full variable domain, rest sourced from reference TRBV28 and TRBJ2-7, is DVKVTQSSRYLVKRTGEKVFLECVQDMDHENMFWYRQDPGLGLRLIYFSYDVKMKEKGDIPEGYSVSREKKERFSLILESASTNQTSMYLCASSPGGGADVYEQYFGPGTRLTVT.

The rearrangement uses TRBV29-1 and TRBJ2-6; D is ambiguous. Trimming left V 6 bases short and J 0 bases short, with 6 bases between. The CDR3 runs to 13 residues. Per the germline V gene, CDR1 is SQVTM and CDR2 is ANQGSEA. The CDR3 DNA reads TGCAGCGTCGCCGCCTCTGGGGCCAACGTCCTGACTTTC. Amino acid sequence: CSVAASGANVLTF.

The rearrangement joins TRBV30 to TRBJ2-1; D possibly corresponds to TRBD2 (5 bases). V lost 5 bases and J 8 bases, leaving 13 bases between the germline ends. Germline V gene data show CDR1 as GTSNPN and CDR2 as SVGIG (reference sequence). This CDR3 has 12 amino acids. The CDR3 reads CAWARGGDEQFF. The DNA for the CDR3 is TGTGCCTGGGCACGGGGTGGCGATGAGCAGTTCTTC.

This clonotype was seen a few times. This chain links TRBV4-2 with TRBJ2-3, with D maybe TRBD2 (5 bases). Germline V lookup: CDR1 LGHNA, CDR2 YNFKEQ. Trimming took off 1 base at V and 0 bases at J, with 8 bases between the two ends. CDR3 length: 15 residues. CDR3 sequence (DNA): TGTGCCAGCAGCCAAGTTGCGGGTAGCACAGATACGCAGTATTTT. Protein product: CASSQVAGSTDTQYF.

The genes are TRBV21-1 and TRBJ2-1; the table's D call, TRBD1, has no DNA check behind it. TRBV21-1 is termed a pseudogene. The CDR3 contains 16 residues. CDR3 residues: CASSKEDRGSYNEQFF. In DNA form, the CDR3 reads TGTGCCAGCAGCAAAGAGGACAGGGGGTCCTACAATGAGCAGTTCTTC.

The genes are TRBV5-1 and TRBJ2-7; TRBD2 is a possible D gene (6 bases). The germline CDR1 and CDR2 sequences are SGHRS and YFSETQ. V was clipped by 4 bases and J by 7 bases, with 15 bases between them. The CDR3 totals 13 residues. As DNA, the CDR3 is TGCGCCAGCAGCCCGTGGGAGGTTGGGGAGCAGTACTTC. Its protein product is CASSPWEVGEQYF.